This TCR beta chain was identified during a study of blood T cell repertoires in COVID-19. Study background: Sites across the United States, Italy and Spain contributed samples from acute and convalescent COVID-19.

In the source study's methods: Nucleated cell counts were estimated from reference gene primer amplification. Here immunoSEQ multiplex PCR was the method, and the copy in TCRdb shows in-frame clones only, minus some. The V and J calls and the clone size are those of that table, but D and trimming were determined from the DNA. The sample gives roughly 420,000 clones, approximately 87% of which show up once; around 0.91% is in the top ten. There are 15 residues in the CDR3. The V and J ends lost 2 bases and 0 bases respectively, with 8 bases between them. Germline-derived CDR1 and CDR2 are SEHNR and FQNEAQ (reference sequence).

The receptor was isolated from a woman aged 25 to 39 with acute COVID-19. The sequencing input was PBMCs or T cells enriched from blood (not recorded which). The chain links TRBV7-9 to TRBJ1-5; no definite D call. CDR3 in amino acids: CASSLSEHSNQPQHF. As DNA, the CDR3 is TGTGCCAGCAGCTTAAGCGAACATAGCAATCAGCCCCAGCATTTT.